This T cell receptor beta chain derives from a study of CD8+CD57+ T cells in acquired aplastic anemia. Study overall: DNA per sorted CD4+ or CD8+ sample ranged roughly 0.17 to 27.4 ug, averaging around 3 ug. As sequenced from healthy donors, CD4+ cells averaged about 10.8 million reads.

With V trimmed by 3 bases and J by 4 bases, 3 bases remained unmatched. The CDR3 consists of 13 residues. CDR1 is DFQATT and CDR2 is SNEGSKA in the germline V gene (reference sequence). Whole-study findings and limits: Patients and controls were found to share roughly 31 CD8+ CDR3 sequences.

Remarks on this clonotype: The antigen is unknown.

TCR beta VDJ and CDR3 profiling used genomic DNA as template. A single record per CDR3 protein comes from TCRdb applying MiXCR to the reads. The sample lists 50,000 to 70,000 distinct CDR3 sequences, around 50% occurring once. The TCR sequence derives from a human donor in good health, serving as a control. This chain connects TRBV20-1 to TRBJ2-1; 7 bases fit TRBD2. Sequences were obtained from sorted CD4+, CD8+, or CD8+CD57+ T cells (not recorded which) from PBMCs. The CDR3 is CSARPSGYNEQFF. CDR3 nucleotides: TGCAGTGCTAGGCCTAGCGGTTACAATGAGCAGTTCTTC.